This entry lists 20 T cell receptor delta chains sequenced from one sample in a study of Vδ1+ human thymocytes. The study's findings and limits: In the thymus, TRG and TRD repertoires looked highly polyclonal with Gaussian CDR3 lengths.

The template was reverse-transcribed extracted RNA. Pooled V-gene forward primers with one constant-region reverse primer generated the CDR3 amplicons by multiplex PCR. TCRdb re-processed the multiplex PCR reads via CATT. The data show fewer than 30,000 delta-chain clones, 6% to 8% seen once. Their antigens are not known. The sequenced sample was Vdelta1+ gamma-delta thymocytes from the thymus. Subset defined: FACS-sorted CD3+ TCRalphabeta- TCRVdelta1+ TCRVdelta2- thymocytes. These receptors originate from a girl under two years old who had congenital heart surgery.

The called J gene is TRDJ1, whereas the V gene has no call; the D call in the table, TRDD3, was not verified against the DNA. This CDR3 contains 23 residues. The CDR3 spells CALGDLSLSLPLVFARYTDKLIF. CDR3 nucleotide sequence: TGTGCTCTTGGGGACCTGTCCCTGTCTTTACCTCTGGTGTTTGCACGGTACACCGATAAACTCATCTTT.

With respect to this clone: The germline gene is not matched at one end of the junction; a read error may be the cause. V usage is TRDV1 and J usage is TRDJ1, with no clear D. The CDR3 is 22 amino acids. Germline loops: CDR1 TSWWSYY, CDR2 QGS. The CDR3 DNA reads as TGTGCTCTTGGGGAACTTCTCCTGACGGCGAACATATCCGATTTTAACACCCATAAACTCATCTTT. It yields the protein CALGELLLTANISDFNTHKLIF.

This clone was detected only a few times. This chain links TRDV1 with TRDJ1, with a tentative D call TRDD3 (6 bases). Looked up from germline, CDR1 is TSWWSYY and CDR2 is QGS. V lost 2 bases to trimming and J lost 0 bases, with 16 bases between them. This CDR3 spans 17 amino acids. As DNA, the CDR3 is TGTGCTCTTGGGGAAGACGGGGGACTATTATACACCGATAAACTCATCTTT. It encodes CALGEDGGLLYTDKLIF.

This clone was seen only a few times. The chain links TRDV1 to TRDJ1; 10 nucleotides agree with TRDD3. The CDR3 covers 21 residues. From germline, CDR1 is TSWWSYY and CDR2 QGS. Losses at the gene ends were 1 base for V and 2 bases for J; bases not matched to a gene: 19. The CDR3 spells CALGEHTFLLLGDNLTDKLIF. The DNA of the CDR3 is TGTGCTCTTGGGGAACATACTTTCCTACTCCTGGGGGATAATCTGACCGATAAACTCATCTTT.

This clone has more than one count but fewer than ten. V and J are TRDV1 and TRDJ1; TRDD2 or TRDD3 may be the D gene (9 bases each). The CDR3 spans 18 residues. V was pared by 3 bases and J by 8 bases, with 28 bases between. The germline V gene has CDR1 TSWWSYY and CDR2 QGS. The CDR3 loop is CALGDPLPTTGGNEKLIF. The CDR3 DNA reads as TGTGCTCTTGGGGATCCCCTTCCTACTACTGGGGGAAACGAAAAACTCATCTTT.

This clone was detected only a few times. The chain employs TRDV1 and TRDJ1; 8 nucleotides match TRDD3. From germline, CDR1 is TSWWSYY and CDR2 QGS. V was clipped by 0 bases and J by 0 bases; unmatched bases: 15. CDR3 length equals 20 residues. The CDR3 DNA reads TGTGCTCTTGGGGAACTCGGTTCGAATCTACTGGGGGTTTACACCGATAAACTCATCTTT. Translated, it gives CALGELGSNLLGVYTDKLIF.

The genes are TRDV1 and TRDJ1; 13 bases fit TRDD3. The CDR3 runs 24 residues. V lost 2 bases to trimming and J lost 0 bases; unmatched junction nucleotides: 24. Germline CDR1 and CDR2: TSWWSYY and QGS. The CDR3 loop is CALGEISPLRVLLGDTRHTDKLIF. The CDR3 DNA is TGTGCTCTTGGGGAAATCTCGCCCCTAAGAGTACTACTGGGGGATACGCGACACACCGATAAACTCATCTTT.

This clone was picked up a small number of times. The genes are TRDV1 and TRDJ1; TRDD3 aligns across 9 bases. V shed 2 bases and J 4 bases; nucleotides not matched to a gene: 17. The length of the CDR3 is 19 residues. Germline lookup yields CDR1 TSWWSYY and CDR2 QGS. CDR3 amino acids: CALGEYLWAGGFKSDKLIF. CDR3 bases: TGTGCTCTTGGGGAATACCTTTGGGCTGGGGGATTCAAGAGCGATAAACTCATCTTT.

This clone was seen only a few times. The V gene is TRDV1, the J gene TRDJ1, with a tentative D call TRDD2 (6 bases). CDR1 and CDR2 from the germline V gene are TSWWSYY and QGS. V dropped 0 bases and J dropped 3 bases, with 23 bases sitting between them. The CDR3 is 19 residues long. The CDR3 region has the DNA TGTGCTCTTGGGGAACTGGCCTTCCCACGCCGTCCCGGGTCCGATAAACTCATCTTT. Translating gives CALGELAFPRRPGSDKLIF.

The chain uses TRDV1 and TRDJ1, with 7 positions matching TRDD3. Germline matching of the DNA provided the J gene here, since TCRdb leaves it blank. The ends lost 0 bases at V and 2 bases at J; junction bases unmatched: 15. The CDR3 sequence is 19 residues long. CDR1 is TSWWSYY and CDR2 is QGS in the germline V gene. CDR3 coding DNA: TGTGCTCTTGGGGAACTAGTTCTCAGGAGACTGGGGAGAACCGATAAACTCATCTTT. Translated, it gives CALGELVLRRLGRTDKLIF.

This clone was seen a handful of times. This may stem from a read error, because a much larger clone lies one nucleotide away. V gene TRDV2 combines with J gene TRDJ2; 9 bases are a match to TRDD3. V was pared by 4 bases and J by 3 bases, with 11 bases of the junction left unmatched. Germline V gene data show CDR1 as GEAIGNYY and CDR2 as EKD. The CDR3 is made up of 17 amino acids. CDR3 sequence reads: CACETVGLGEVTAQLFF. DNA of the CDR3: TGTGCCTGTGAGACCGTAGGACTGGGGGAGGTGACAGCACAACTCTTCTTT.

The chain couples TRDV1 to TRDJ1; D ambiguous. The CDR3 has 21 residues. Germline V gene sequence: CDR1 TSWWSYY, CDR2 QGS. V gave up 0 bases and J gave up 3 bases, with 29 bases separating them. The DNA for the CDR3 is TGTGCTCTTGGGGAACTTTGTATGGCCTCTGAGGGTGTTGGTGGCTCCGATAAACTCATCTTT. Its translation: CALGELCMASEGVGGSDKLIF.

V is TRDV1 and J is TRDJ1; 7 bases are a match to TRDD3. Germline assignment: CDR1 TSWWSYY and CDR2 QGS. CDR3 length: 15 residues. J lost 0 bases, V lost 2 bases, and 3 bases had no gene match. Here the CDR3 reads CALGEEDTDTDKLIF. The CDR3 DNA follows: TGTGCTCTTGGGGAAGAGGATACGGACACCGATAAACTCATCTTT.

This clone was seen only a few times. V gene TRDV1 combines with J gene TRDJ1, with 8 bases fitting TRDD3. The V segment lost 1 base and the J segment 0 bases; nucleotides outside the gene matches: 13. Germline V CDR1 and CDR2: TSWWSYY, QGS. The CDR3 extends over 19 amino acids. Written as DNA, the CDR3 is TGTGCTCTTGGGGAACCTCCAGGGATGGGGGATTGGAACACCGATAAACTCATCTTT. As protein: CALGEPPGMGDWNTDKLIF.

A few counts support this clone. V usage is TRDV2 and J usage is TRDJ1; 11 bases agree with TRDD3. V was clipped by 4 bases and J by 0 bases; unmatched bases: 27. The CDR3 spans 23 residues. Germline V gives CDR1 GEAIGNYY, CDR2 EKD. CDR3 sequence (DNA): TGTGCCTGTGAAACCGTGGGGACCATTTCGGTCCACCTGGGGGATACCTACACCGATAAACTCATCTTT. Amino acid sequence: CACETVGTISVHLGDTYTDKLIF.

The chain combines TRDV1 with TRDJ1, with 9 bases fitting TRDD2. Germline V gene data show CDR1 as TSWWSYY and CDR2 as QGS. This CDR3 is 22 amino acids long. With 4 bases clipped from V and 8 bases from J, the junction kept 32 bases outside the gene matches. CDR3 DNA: TGTGCTCTTGGGGGGCTGATCCTCCTTCCTACTGAATCGGAATTATGTGCGGGGAAACTCATCTTT. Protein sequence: CALGGLILLPTESELCAGKLIF.

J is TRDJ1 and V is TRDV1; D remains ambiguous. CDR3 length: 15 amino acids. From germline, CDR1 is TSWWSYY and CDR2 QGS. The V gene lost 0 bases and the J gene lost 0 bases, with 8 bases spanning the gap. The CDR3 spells CALGELIEYTDKLIF. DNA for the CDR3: TGTGCTCTTGGGGAACTAATCGAGTACACCGATAAACTCATCTTT.

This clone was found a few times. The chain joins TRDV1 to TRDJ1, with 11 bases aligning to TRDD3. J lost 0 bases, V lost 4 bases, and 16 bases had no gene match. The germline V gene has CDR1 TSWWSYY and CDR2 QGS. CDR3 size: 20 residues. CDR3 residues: CALGGDPHGGYGRYTDKLIF. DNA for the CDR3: TGTGCTCTTGGGGGAGACCCGCATGGGGGATACGGAAGGTACACCGATAAACTCATCTTT.

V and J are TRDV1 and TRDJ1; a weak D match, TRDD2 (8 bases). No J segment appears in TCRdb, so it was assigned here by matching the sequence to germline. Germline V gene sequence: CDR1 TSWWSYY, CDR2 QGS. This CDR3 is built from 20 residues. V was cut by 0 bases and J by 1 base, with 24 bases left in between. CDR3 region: CALGELASYSGGPGTDKLIF. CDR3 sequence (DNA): TGTGCTCTTGGGGAACTAGCTTCCTACTCTGGGGGCCCGGGCACCGATAAACTCATCTTT.

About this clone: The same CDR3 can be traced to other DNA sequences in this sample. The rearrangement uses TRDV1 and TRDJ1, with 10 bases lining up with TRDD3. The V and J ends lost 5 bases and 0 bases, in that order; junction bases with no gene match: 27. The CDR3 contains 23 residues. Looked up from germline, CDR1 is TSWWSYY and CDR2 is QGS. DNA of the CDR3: TGTGCTCTTGGGAACGATGAGCTTCCTGGCAGAGTGGGGGATACCCCTTACACCGATAAACTCATCTTT. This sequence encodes CALGNDELPGRVGDTPYTDKLIF.